A single T cell receptor (beta chain) is shown here with its context. These data are taken from a study of control samples from healthy donors and cancer patients. Sequencing used immunoSEQ multiplex PCR; TCRdb keeps in-frame clones, though not all of them. The sample lists about 54,000 clones, 95% to 96% occurring once. The ends lost 1 base at V and 2 bases at J; junction bases unmatched: 12. The CDR3 has 18 residues. Germline CDR1 reads SGHRS; CDR2 reads YFSETQ. The specimen was blood. This clonotype originated in a young woman in good health. The chain uses TRBV5-1 and TRBJ2-3; 8 nucleotides line up with TRBD2. The CDR3 here is CASSLFSGLATYTDTQYF. CDR3 DNA sequence: TGCGCCAGCAGCTTGTTTTCCGGACTAGCAACCTACACAGATACGCAGTATTTT.